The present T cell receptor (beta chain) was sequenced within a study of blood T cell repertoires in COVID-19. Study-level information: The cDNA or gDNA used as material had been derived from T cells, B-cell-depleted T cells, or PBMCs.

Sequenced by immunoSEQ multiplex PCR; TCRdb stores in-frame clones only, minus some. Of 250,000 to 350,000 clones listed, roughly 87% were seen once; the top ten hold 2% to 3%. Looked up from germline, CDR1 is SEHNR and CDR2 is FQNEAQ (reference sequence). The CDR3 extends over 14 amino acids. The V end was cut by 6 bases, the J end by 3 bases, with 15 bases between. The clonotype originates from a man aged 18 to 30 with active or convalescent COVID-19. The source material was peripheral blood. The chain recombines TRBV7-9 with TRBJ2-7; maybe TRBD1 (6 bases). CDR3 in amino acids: CASSPGHELYEQYF. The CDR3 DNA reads TGTGCCAGCAGTCCGGGACACGAACTCTACGAGCAGTACTTC.